The rows below give T cell receptor beta chains drawn from one sample of a study of shared clonotypes between healthy human individuals. Libraries were prepared by immunoSEQ multiplex PCR; TCRdb keeps only in-frame clonotypes and omits some of them. The sample lists over 850,000 clones, approximately 80% occurring once. Source material: memory CD4+ T cells from PBMCs. The source is a man younger than 35 in good health. Some clones in this sample may be carry-over from other donors' samples. The CDR3 runs from the conserved cysteine through the conserved F or W. D genes are given only for firm matches. Not all rows give a size; the values are once, few, many and, for expanded clones, a class.

v_gene	d_gene	abundance	j_gene	CDR3aa	CDR3nt
TRBV29-1	NA	many	TRBJ2-2	CSGDKRNTGELFF	TGCAGCGGAGACAAGAGGAACACCGGGGAGCTGTTTTTT
TRBV6-1	NA	NA	TRBJ2-7	CASSVSFGPGYEQYF	TGTGCCAGCAGTGTCTCCTTTGGCCCGGGCTACGAGCAGTACTTC
TRBV6-5	TRBD2	NA	TRBJ2-7	CASRAGVAGPYEQYF	TGTGCCAGCAGGGCCGGAGTAGCGGGCCCCTACGAGCAGTACTTC
TRBV12-2	NA	NA	TRBJ1-1	CASRSHRGAGVPITEAFF	TGTGCAAGTCGCTCACACCGTGGGGCAGGGGTCCCGATCACTGAAGCTTTCTTT
TRBV30	TRBD1	NA	TRBJ1-5	CAWEGTGDNQPQHF	TGTGCCTGGGAAGGGACAGGGGACAATCAGCCCCAGCATTTT
TRBV4-1	TRBD2	NA	TRBJ2-5	CASSPRGSGTQETQYF	TGCGCCAGCAGCCCTCGGGGTAGCGGGACCCAAGAGACCCAGTACTTC
TRBV7-9	TRBD2	NA	TRBJ2-7	CASSQASGNYEQYF	TGTGCCAGCAGCCAGGCGAGCGGGAACTACGAGCAGTACTTC
TRBV6-5	NA	NA	TRBJ1-3	CASSYRPGSGNTIYF	TGTGCCAGCAGTTACCGGCCAGGCTCTGGAAACACCATATATTTT
TRBV2	NA	few	TRBJ2-7	CASSVGRTGSDEQYF	TGTGCCAGCAGTGTGGGACGGACCGGGAGCGACGAGCAGTACTTC
TRBV7-2	TRBD1	NA	TRBJ1-2	CASSLGRVGRGLGYTF	TGTGCCAGCAGCTTAGGAAGGGTTGGCAGGGGGCTAGGCTACACCTTC
TRBV28	NA	NA	TRBJ1-3	CASSLGQSSGNTIYF	TGTGCCAGCAGCCTTGGACAGAGCTCTGGAAACACCATATATTTT
TRBV7-2	TRBD2	few	TRBJ2-1	CASSLAGTSVYNEQFF	TGTGCCAGCAGCTTAGCGGGGACTAGCGTCTACAATGAGCAGTTCTTC
TRBV11-2	NA	NA	TRBJ1-2	CASSLDFGRGNGYTF	TGTGCCAGCAGCTTAGATTTCGGCAGGGGTAATGGCTACACCTTC
TRBV18	NA	NA	TRBJ1-5	CASSPSVSNQPQHF	TGTGCCAGCTCACCGTCCGTTAGCAATCAGCCCCAGCATTTT
TRBV28	NA	NA	TRBJ2-7	CASSWGSRYEQYF	TGTGCCAGCAGTTGGGGGAGCCGTTACGAGCAGTACTTC
TRBV13	NA	NA	TRBJ1-3	CASSRDRLSGNTIYF	TGTGCCAGCAGCCGTGACAGGCTCTCTGGAAACACCATATATTTT
TRBV7-2	TRBD1	NA	TRBJ1-5	CASSLDGTGRNQPQHF	TGTGCCAGCAGCTTAGACGGGACAGGGAGGAATCAGCCCCAGCATTTT
TRBV7-9	NA	NA	TRBJ1-2	CASSGEGGYGYTF	TGTGCCAGCAGCGGCGAAGGGGGCTATGGCTACACCTTC
TRBV28	NA	NA	TRBJ1-4	CASSSGRDEKLFF	TGTGCCAGCAGTTCAGGACGGGACGAAAAACTGTTTTTT
TRBV10-3	NA	NA	TRBJ2-7	CAIRGPGSYEQYF	TGTGCCATCAGGGGCCCAGGCTCCTACGAGCAGTACTTC
TRBV30	NA	NA	TRBJ1-2	CAWSRRGTNYGYTF	TGTGCCTGGAGCCGCCGGGGAACTAACTATGGCTACACCTTC
TRBV5-1	NA	few	TRBJ2-7	CASRLGWGPYEQYF	TGCGCCAGCAGATTAGGTTGGGGTCCCTACGAGCAGTACTTC
TRBV2	TRBD1	many	TRBJ1-2	CASSGKQGVYGYTF	TGTGCCAGCAGTGGGAAACAGGGGGTTTATGGCTACACCTTC
TRBV7-7	TRBD1	NA	TRBJ2-5	CASSMGQGPQETQYF	TGTGCCAGCAGTATGGGACAGGGGCCCCAAGAGACCCAGTACTTC
TRBV5-1	NA	NA	TRBJ2-7	CASSPDYTGFHEQYF	TGCGCCAGCTCACCGGATTACACAGGGTTCCACGAGCAGTACTTC
TRBV10-3	NA	NA	TRBJ1-1	CAISDYGTTDEAFF	TGTGCCATCAGTGATTACGGGACAACAGATGAAGCTTTCTTT
TRBV6-5	TRBD1	NA	TRBJ2-5	CASSYSGTGYQETQYF	TGTGCCAGCAGTTACTCAGGGACAGGTTATCAAGAGACCCAGTACTTC
TRBV11-1	TRBD2	NA	TRBJ2-5	CASSPREGGASETQYF	TGTGCCAGCAGCCCGCGGGAGGGAGGGGCCTCGGAGACCCAGTACTTC
TRBV6-5	NA	many	TRBJ2-1	CASRLGVFNEQFF	TGTGCCAGCAGGCTAGGGGTGTTTAATGAGCAGTTCTTC
TRBV5-1	TRBD2	NA	TRBJ2-3	CASSWGTSGYTDTQYF	TGCGCCAGCAGCTGGGGGACTAGCGGGTATACAGATACGCAGTATTTT
TRBV27	TRBD2	NA	TRBJ2-7	CASSLGLAGSNEQYF	TGTGCCAGCAGTTTGGGGCTAGCGGGAAGTAACGAGCAGTACTTC
TRBV10-2	TRBD1	NA	TRBJ1-3	CASSGGQTGNTIYF	TGCGCCAGCAGTGGGGGACAGACTGGAAACACCATATATTTT
TRBV5-1	NA	NA	TRBJ2-1	CASSLRPGNSYNEQFF	TGCGCCAGCAGCCTCCGTCCGGGAAACTCCTACAATGAGCAGTTCTTC
TRBV9	NA	NA	TRBJ1-2	CASSAFLSRDYGYTF	TGTGCCAGCAGCGCATTCCTCTCGAGGGACTATGGCTACACCTTC
TRBV30	NA	NA	TRBJ1-4	CAWNRGGGNEKLFF	TGTGCCTGGAACCGTGGGGGGGGTAATGAAAAACTGTTTTTT